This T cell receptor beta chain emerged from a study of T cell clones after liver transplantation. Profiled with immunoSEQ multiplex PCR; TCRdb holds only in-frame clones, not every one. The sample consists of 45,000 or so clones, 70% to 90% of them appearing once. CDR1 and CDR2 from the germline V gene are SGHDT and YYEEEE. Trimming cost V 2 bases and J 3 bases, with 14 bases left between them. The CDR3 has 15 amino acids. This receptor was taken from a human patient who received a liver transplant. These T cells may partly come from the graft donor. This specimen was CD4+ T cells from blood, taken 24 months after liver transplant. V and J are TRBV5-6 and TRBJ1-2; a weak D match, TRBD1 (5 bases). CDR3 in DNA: TGTGCCAGCAGCTTTTTGTACAGGCAGGACTATGGCTACACCTTC. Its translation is CASSFLYRQDYGYTF.